The present TCR beta chain was sequenced within a study of metastatic and nonmetastatic thyroid tumors. Via MiXCR, TCRdb re-called the PCR reads. The repertoire consists of some 38,000 clones, with around an eighth occurring once and the leading ten covering more than 9%. No patient received treatment before thyroid surgery. This clone was recorded at least ten times. J was trimmed by 1 base and V by 6 bases; bases with no gene match: 1. CDR3 length: 13 amino acids. J is TRBJ2-5 and V is TRBV12-3 or TRBV12-4, with 8 bases lining up with TRBD1. The sequence derives from a female donor with papillary thyroid cancer or a benign thyroid nodule (not recorded which). Some clones in this sample may be carry-over from other donors' samples. Input material: blood. The CDR3 is CASRDRVQETQYF. CDR3 nucleotide sequence: TGTGCCAGCAGGGACAGGGTCCAAGAGACCCAGTACTTC.